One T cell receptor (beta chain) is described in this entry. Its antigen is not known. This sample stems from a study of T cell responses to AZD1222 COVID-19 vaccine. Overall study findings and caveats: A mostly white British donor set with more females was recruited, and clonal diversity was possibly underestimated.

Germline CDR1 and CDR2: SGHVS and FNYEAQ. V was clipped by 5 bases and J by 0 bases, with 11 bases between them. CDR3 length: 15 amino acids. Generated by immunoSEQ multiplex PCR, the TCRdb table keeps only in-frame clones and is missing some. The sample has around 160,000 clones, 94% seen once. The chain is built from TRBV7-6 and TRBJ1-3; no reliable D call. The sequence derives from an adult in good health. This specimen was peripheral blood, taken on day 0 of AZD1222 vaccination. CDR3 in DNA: TGTGCCAGCAGCCTTGGGCAGTCCTCTGGAAACACCATATATTTT. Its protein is CASSLGQSSGNTIYF.